One and the same sample provided the 7 T cell receptor beta chains below, sequenced in a study of blood T cell repertoires in COVID-19. TCRdb's copy holds only in-frame clones and misses some; the assay was immunoSEQ multiplex PCR. This table has about 200,000 clones, 80% to 85% appearing once. What was sequenced was peripheral blood. These receptors were collected from a human donor in a cohort sampled during active COVID-19.

CDR3 sequence: CASSKGQVSEDEQFF. The CDR3 DNA sequence: TGTGCCAGTAGTAAGGGACAGGTGAGTGAAGATGAGCAGTTCTTC. This chain uses TRBV19 with TRBJ2-1, with 8 bases identical to TRBD1. Germline loops: CDR1 LNHDA, CDR2 SQIVND (reference sequence). The V gene end was trimmed by 4 bases and the J gene end by 8 bases; junction bases not matched to a gene: 10. The CDR3 totals 15 residues.

This sequence joins TRBV24-1 and TRBJ1-1, with 10 bases aligning to TRBD1. Germline values: CDR1 KGHDR, CDR2 SFDVKD. CDR3 length: 20 amino acids. V dropped 5 bases and J dropped 0; count of bases not matched to a gene: 17. CDR3 sequence (DNA): TGTGCCACCAGTGTAAAAGCCCGACAGGGGGCCGCTGAATTGAACACTGAAGCTTTCTTT. The encoded protein is CATSVKARQGAAELNTEAFF.

The rearrangement joins TRBV27 to TRBJ2-1; TRBD1 aligns across 9 bases. Germline lookup yields CDR1 MNHEY and CDR2 SMNVEV (reference sequence). This CDR3 has 18 amino acids. V shed 7 bases and J 0 bases; nucleotides not matched to a gene: 13. The CDR3 DNA reads as TGTGCCAGCACAGGAGGGACAGGGATACCCCTCTCCTACAATGAGCAGTTCTTC. Protein sequence: CASTGGTGIPLSYNEQFF.

The V and J genes are TRBV6-5 and TRBJ1-1; D remains unclear. V lost 8 bases and J 3 bases, leaving 7 bases between the germline ends. This CDR3 contains 11 residues. Germline loops: CDR1 MNHEY, CDR2 SVGAGI. CDR3 region: CASRSYTEAFF. Written as DNA, the CDR3 is TGTGCCAGCCGCAGTTACACTGAAGCTTTCTTT.

V and J are TRBV6-6 and TRBJ1-2; TRBD1 is a possible D gene (6 bases). CDR1 is MNHNY, CDR2 SVGAGI, per germline (reference sequence). CDR3 size: 14 residues. The V gene lost 7 bases and the J gene lost 4 bases, with 16 bases spanning the gap. DNA for the CDR3: TGTGCCAGCACCGACAACACAGGGCCCTATGGCTACACCTTC. This sequence encodes CASTDNTGPYGYTF.

V is TRBV5-1 and J is TRBJ2-5, with D perhaps matching TRBD2 (7 bases). The CDR3 is 14 residues long. V was trimmed by 4 bases and J by 2 bases, leaving 12 bases between them. CDR1 and CDR2 from the germline V gene are SGHRS and YFSETQ. The CDR3 DNA follows: TGCGCCAGCAGCATCGGGGGGCGTCAAGAGACCCAGTACTTC. Its protein is CASSIGGRQETQYF.

This clone appeared a single time. The J gene is TRBJ2-1, the V gene TRBV29-1, with 10 bases aligning to TRBD2. The CDR3 is 15 amino acids. Germline V gene data show CDR1 as SQVTM and CDR2 as ANQGSEA. The V gene end was trimmed by 6 bases and the J gene end by 12 bases; junction bases not matched to a gene: 17. This chain's CDR3 is CSVRTSGAPDVGQFF. Written as DNA, the CDR3 is TGCAGCGTAAGGACTAGCGGAGCGCCGGACGTCGGGCAGTTCTTC.